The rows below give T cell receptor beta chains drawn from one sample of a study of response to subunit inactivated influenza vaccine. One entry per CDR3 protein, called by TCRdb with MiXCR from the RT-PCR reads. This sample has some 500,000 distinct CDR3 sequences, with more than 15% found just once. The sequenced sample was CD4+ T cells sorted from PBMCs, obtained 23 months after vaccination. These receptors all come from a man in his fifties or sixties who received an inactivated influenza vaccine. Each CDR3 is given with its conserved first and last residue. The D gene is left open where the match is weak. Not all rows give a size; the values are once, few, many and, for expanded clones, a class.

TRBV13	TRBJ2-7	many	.	TGTGCCAGCAGCTTACCCAGGAAGGGTGAACCCTACGAGCAGTACTTC	CASSLPRKGEPYEQYF
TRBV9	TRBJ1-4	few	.	TGTGCCAGCAGCGTAGGGGTGGGCCATAATGAAAAACTGTTTTTT	CASSVGVGHNEKLFF
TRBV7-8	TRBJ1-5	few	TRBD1	TGTGCCAGCAGCCCGGGGACAGCACTCAATCAGCCCCAGCATTTT	CASSPGTALNQPQHF
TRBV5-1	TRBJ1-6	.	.	TGCGCCAGCAGCCCCCGTGGGGGCCCCCTATCACCCCTCCACTTT	CASSPRGGPLSPLHF
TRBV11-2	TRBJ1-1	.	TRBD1	TGTGCCAGCAGCGAAGTCCGGGACAGGATTCGATTTCGGACATCGAACACTGAAGCTTTCTTT	CASSEVRDRIRFRTSNTEAFF
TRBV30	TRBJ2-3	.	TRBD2	TGTGCCTGGAGTGTGAGAGCGTGGGGGAGGGGTCGCACAGATACGCAGTATTTT	CAWSVRAWGRGRTDTQYF
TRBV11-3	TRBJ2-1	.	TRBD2	TGTGCCAGCAGCGGGGGGGGGACTAGCGGAAACAATGAGCAGTTCTTC	CASSGGGTSGNNEQFF
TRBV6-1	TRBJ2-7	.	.	TGTGCCAGCAGTGGGACAAACTCCTACGAGCAGTACTTC	CASSGTNSYEQYF
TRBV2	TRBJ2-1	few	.	TGTGCCAGCAGTGTGAGCCCCACGGGGAATGAGCAGTTCTTC	CASSVSPTGNEQFF
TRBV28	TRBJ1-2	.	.	TGTGCCAGCAGGTCAGAGGGATGGTATGGCTACACCTTC	CASRSEGWYGYTF
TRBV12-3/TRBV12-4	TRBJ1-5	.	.	TGTGCCAGCAGTTTAGAGGGGGGCCTCAATCAGCCCCAGCATTTT	CASSLEGGLNQPQHF
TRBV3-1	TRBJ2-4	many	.	TGTGCCAGCAGCCAGACCGGGGCCAAAAACATTCAGTACTTC	CASSQTGAKNIQYF
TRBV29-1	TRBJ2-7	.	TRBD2	TGCAGCGTTGTCGGGACACAGCTTGGGCTAGCGGGTCCCAACCCCTACGAGCAGTACTTC	CSVVGTQLGLAGPNPYEQYF
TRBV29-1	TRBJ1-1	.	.	TGCAGCGTCCGACAAGTCCTGAATACTGAAGCTTTCTTT	CSVRQVLNTEAFF
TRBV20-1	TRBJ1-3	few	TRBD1	TGCAGTGCTAACAGGGGCTCCTCTGGAAACACCATATATTTT	CSANRGSSGNTIYF
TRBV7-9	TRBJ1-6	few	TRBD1	TGTGCCAGCAGCCCCCTAGGACAGGGGATTAATTCACCCCTCCACTTT	CASSPLGQGINSPLHF
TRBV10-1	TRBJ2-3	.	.	TGCGCCAGCAGTGACCAACCAGGAGATACGCAGTATTTT	CASSDQPGDTQYF
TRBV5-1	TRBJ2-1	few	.	TGCGCCAGCAGCTTGGGCCCTGGGGCGGATGAGCAGTTCTTC	CASSLGPGADEQFF
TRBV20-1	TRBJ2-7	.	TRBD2	TGCAGTGCTAGCCCAGCGGGGTACGAGCAGTACTTC	CSASPAGYEQYF
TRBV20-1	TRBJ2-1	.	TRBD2	TGCAGTGCTAGAAGCGGGGGGGCGGATTACAATGAGCAGTTCTTC	CSARSGGADYNEQFF
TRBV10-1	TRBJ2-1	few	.	TGCGCCAGCAGTGAGTTCACAGGGCGTAATGAGCAGTTCTTC	CASSEFTGRNEQFF
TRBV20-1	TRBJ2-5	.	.	TGCAGTGCTAGAGATGTGTGGACCCAAGAGACCCAGTACTTC	CSARDVWTQETQYF
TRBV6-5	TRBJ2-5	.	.	TGTGCCAGCAGTTACCCCCCCGGGACCTCCGTAGGGGAGACCCAGTACTTC	CASSYPPGTSVGETQYF
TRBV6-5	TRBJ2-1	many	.	TGTGCCAGCAGTTACTCCCCCGGGGGTCAACTCAATGAGCAGTTCTTC	CASSYSPGGQLNEQFF
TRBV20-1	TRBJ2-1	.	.	TGCAGTGCTAGAAGAGGGGACCGGGGCAATGAGCAGTTCTTC	CSARRGDRGNEQFF
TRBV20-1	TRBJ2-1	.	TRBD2	TGCAGTGCAAGAAGCGGGGGGGGCCGTAATGAGCAGTTCTTC	CSARSGGGRNEQFF
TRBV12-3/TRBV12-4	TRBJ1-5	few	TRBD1	TGTGCCAGCAGGGAACAGGGGGCGAATCAGCCCCAGCATTTT	CASREQGANQPQHF
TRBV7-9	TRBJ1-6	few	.	TGTGCCAGCAGATCCGACACGGGCTCCTATAATTCACCCCTCCACTTT	CASRSDTGSYNSPLHF
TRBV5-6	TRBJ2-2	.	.	TGTGCCAGCATCCTCGAGGGGCAGGGCCACGGGGAGCTGTTTTTT	CASILEGQGHGELFF
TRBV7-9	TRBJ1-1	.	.	TGTGCCAGCAGTTTTACACCGAACACTGAAGCTTTCTTT	CASSFTPNTEAFF
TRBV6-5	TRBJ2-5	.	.	TGTGCCAGCAGTTATCGCCTAGGGGTCCAGACCCAGTACTTC	CASSYRLGVQTQYF
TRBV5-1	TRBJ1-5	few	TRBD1	TGCGCCAGCAGCTCTTCCCCGGGACAGAATCAGCCCCAGCATTTT	CASSSSPGQNQPQHF
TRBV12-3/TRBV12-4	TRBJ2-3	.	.	TGTGCCAGCAGAGTCGGGACGGCCATCCCGGCGCAGTATTTT	CASRVGTAIPAQYF
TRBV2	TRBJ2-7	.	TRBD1	TGTGCCAGCAGGGATTGGGACAGGGAGAAAGAGCAGTACTTC	CASRDWDREKEQYF
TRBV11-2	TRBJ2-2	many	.	TGTGCCAGCTCCGGGACTGTGAACACCGGGGAGCTGTTTTTT	CASSGTVNTGELFF
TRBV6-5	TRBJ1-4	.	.	TGTGCCAGCAGCATAGGGGGTAGTGAAAAACTGTTTTTT	CASSIGGSEKLFF
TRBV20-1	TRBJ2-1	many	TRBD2	TGCAGTGCTTTTGCTGGGACTAGCGGGGGGGCACGGTTCTTC	CSAFAGTSGGARFF
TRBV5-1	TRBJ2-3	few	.	TGCGCCAGCAGCTCGAGGGGTGGTGCGCCAGATACGCAGTATTTT	CASSSRGGAPDTQYF
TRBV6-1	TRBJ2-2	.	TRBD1	TGTGCCAGCTCTAGGACCGGACAGGGTGCTGGGGAGCTGTTTTTT	CASSRTGQGAGELFF
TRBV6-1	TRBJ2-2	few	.	TGTGCCAGCAGCCCCCCGGCCCGATGGGGGGAGCTGTTTTTT	CASSPPARWGELFF
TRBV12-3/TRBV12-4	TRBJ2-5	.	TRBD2	TGTGCCAGCAGTTTATTACTAGCGGGGGATCAAGAGACCCAGTACTTC	CASSLLLAGDQETQYF
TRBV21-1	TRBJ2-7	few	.	TGTGCCAGCAGCAATGGCGGGGTTTGGTTCGAGCAGTACTTC	CASSNGGVWFEQYF
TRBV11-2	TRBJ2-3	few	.	TGTGCCAGCAGCAAAGCTGGGCATACGCAGTATTTT	CASSKAGHTQYF
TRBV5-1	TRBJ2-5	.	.	TGCGCCAGCAGCTTGCAGGGCTCGAGCGTAGTAGAGACCCAGTACTTC	CASSLQGSSVVETQYF
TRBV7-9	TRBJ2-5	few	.	TGTGCCAGCAGCTTAGTGCCCGAAGAGACCCAGTACTTC	CASSLVPEETQYF
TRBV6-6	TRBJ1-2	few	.	TGTGCCAGCAAACCAGGGCGGAACTATGGCTACACCTTC	CASKPGRNYGYTF
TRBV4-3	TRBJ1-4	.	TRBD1	TGCGCCAGCAGAACAGGGGCCTGGGCTAATGAAAAACTGTTTTTT	CASRTGAWANEKLFF
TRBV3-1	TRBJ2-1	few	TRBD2	TGTGCCAGCAGCCAAGAAGGACTAGACAACAATGAGCAGTTCTTC	CASSQEGLDNNEQFF
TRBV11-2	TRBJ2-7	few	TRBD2	TGTGCCTCTAGCGGGAGGGCCTTTATCGGTTCCTACGAGCAGTACTTC	CASSGRAFIGSYEQYF
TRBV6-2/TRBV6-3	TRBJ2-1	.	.	TGTGCCAGCAGTTATTCAGCGCCAGACAATGAGCAGTTCTTC	CASSYSAPDNEQFF
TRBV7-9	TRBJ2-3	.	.	TGTGCCAGCAGCCTTGGGTCCGGACGGGCGGCAGATACGCAGTATTTT	CASSLGSGRAADTQYF